Listed here are 14 T cell receptor beta chains from one sample, sequenced in a study of blood T cell repertoires in COVID-19. The data were produced by immunoSEQ multiplex PCR, yet TCRdb's version contains in-frame clones alone and is incomplete. The sample shows over 90,000 clones, roughly 80% of them seen only once. Sequenced: peripheral blood. These receptor sequences come from a human donor in a cohort sampled during active COVID-19.

CDR3 loop: CASSRWDREETQYF. The CDR3 coding sequence is TGTGCCAGCAGCCGCTGGGACAGGGAGGAGACCCAGTACTTC. The rearrangement links TRBV7-9 to TRBJ2-5, with TRBD1 matching over 9 bases. J lost 5 bases, V lost 5 bases, and 6 bases had no gene match. CDR1 is SEHNR and CDR2 is FQNEAQ in the germline V gene (reference sequence). The CDR3 length is 14 residues.

This chain uses TRBV19 with TRBJ1-2, with D perhaps TRBD1 (6 bases). CDR1 and CDR2 (germline): LNHDA, SQIVND (reference sequence). V lost 5 bases and J lost 8, with 21 bases in between. CDR3 length: 15 residues. The CDR3 DNA is TGTGCCAGTAGTCTTAGGACAGTAAGCGTGGAGGGCTACACCTTC. This codes for CASSLRTVSVEGYTF.

The chain carries TRBV5-1 and TRBJ2-7; D is perhaps TRBD2 (5 bases). The V gene's germline CDR1 is SGHRS and CDR2 YFSETQ. This CDR3 has 14 residues. V was trimmed by 4 bases and J by 3 bases, leaving 14 bases between them. The CDR3 DNA is TGCGCCAGCAGCGACTACACTGCTAACTACGAGCAGTACTTC. Its translation is CASSDYTANYEQYF. Using reference TRBV5-1 and TRBJ2-7 for the parts outside the CDR3, the full variable domain is KAGVTQTPRYLIKTRGQQVTLSCSPISGHRSVSWYQQTPGQGLQFLFEYFSETQRNKGNFPGRFSGRQFSNSRSEMNVSTLELGDSALYLCASSDYTANYEQYFGPGTRLTVT.

This rearrangement joins TRBV6-5 to TRBJ2-5, with 11 positions matching TRBD1. The V segment lost 6 bases and the J segment 4 bases; nucleotides outside the gene matches: 4. The germline V gene encodes CDR1 MNHEY and CDR2 SVGAGI. The CDR3 extends over 14 amino acids. CDR3 residues: CASSGTGGRETQYF. Here the CDR3 DNA reads TGTGCCAGCAGCGGGACAGGGGGGAGAGAGACCCAGTACTTC.

CDR3 residues: CASSYSAGRNNSPLHF. CDR3 DNA sequence: TGTGCCAGCAGTTACTCTGCGGGACGCAATAATTCACCCCTCCACTTT. The chain combines TRBV6-5 with TRBJ1-6; possible D gene TRBD1, 5 bases. The CDR3 is made up of 16 amino acids. Germline V CDR1 and CDR2: MNHEY, SVGAGI. The ends were cut back, 0 bases at V and 5 bases at J, with 11 bases in the middle.

The chain couples TRBV6-2 or TRBV6-3 to TRBJ1-5, with D possibly matching TRBD1 (5 bases). The V gene lost 6 bases and the J gene lost 0 bases, with 21 bases spanning the gap. The CDR3 is 18 residues long. Germline assignment: CDR1 MNHEY and CDR2 SVGEGT. The CDR3 loop is CASSHRFSVQGSNQPQHF. In DNA form, the CDR3 reads TGTGCCAGCAGCCACCGTTTCTCCGTTCAGGGTAGCAATCAGCCCCAGCATTTT.

The chain recombines TRBV27 with TRBJ1-1, with D uncertain. Germline V gene sequence: CDR1 MNHEY, CDR2 SMNVEV (reference sequence). CDR3 size: 14 residues. The V end lost 5 bases, the J end lost 0 bases, and 10 bases lay between the germline ends. DNA of the CDR3: TGTGCCAGCAGTCGTACAGTAATGAACACTGAAGCTTTCTTT. This translates into CASSRTVMNTEAFF.

The chain employs TRBV9 and TRBJ2-1; 12 bases match TRBD2. Losses at the gene ends were 2 bases for V and 6 bases for J; bases not matched to a gene: 9. Germline V gives CDR1 SGDLS, CDR2 YYNGEE. The CDR3 loop spans 17 amino acids. The CDR3, as DNA: TGTGCCAGCAGCGTGGGCCCGACTAGCGGGGGCTCCAATGAGCAGTTCTTC. Translation gives CASSVGPTSGGSNEQFF.

The chain couples TRBV4-1 to TRBJ1-1, with 11 bases aligning to TRBD1. The CDR3 is made up of 15 amino acids. CDR1 is MGHRA, CDR2 YSYEKL, per germline. V gave up 4 bases and J gave up 4 bases; unmatched junction bases: 5. CDR3 in DNA: TGCGCCAGCAGCCCAATTGGGACAGGGGGCACTGAAGCTTTCTTT. Translated: CASSPIGTGGTEAFF.

Written as DNA, the CDR3 is TGTGCCAGCAGGTTCAACCTAAACACTGAAGCTTTCTTT. Translation gives CASRFNLNTEAFF. The chain carries TRBV5-4 and TRBJ1-1, with D hard to call. CDR1 and CDR2 from the germline V gene are SGHNT and YYREEE (reference sequence). V gave up 5 bases and J gave up 2 bases, with 10 bases separating them. The CDR3 runs 13 residues.

Regarding this clone: The junction departs from the called germline gene at one end, perhaps through a read error. The V call is TRBV25-1, the J call TRBJ1-4; D perhaps matches TRBD1 (6 bases). The CDR3 length is 15 residues. Germline loops: CDR1 MGHDK, CDR2 SYGVNS. CDR3 nucleotide sequence: TGTGCCGGCAGTGATTCGGGACACCTTAATGAAAAACTGTTTTTT. It encodes CAGSDSGHLNEKLFF.

The chain employs TRBV4-2 and TRBJ2-5, with TRBD2 matching over 15 bases. CDR1 is LGHNA and CDR2 is YNFKEQ in the germline V gene. CDR3 size: 18 residues. The J segment lost 2 bases and the V segment lost 1 base, leaving 5 bases of the junction unmatched. The CDR3: CASSQAGTSGGSQETQYF. The CDR3 nucleotides read TGTGCCAGCAGCCAAGCCGGGACTAGCGGGGGGTCTCAAGAGACCCAGTACTTC.

This chain uses TRBV28 with TRBJ1-2; 7 nucleotides agree with TRBD1. The CDR3 has 16 amino acids. In germline, CDR1 is MDHEN, CDR2 SYDVKM. Trimming removed 3 bases from V and 0 bases from J; junction bases left unmatched: 7. The CDR3 DNA reads as TGTGCCAGCAGTTTTGGCGGGACAGCGGCTAACTATGGCTACACCTTC. Encoded protein: CASSFGGTAANYGYTF.

This chain connects TRBV9 to TRBJ1-3; unclear D gene. The CDR3 contains 15 residues. Trimming took 4 bases from V and 7 from J, leaving 18 bases between them. Germline V gives CDR1 SGDLS, CDR2 YYNGEE. CDR3: CASSFDPGRVNTIYF. CDR3 bases: TGTGCCAGCAGCTTCGACCCGGGAAGGGTGAACACCATATATTTT.